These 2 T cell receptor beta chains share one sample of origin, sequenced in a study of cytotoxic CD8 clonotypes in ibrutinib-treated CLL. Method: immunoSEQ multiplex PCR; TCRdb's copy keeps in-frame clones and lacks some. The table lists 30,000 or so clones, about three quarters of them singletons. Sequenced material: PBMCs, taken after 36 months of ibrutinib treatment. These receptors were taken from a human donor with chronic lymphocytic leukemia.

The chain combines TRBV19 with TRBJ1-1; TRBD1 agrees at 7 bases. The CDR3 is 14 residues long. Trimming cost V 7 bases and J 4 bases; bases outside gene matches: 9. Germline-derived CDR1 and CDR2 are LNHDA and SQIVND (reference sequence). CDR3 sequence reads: CASTKQGSFTEAFF. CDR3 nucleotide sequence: TGTGCCAGTACCAAACAGGGGTCCTTCACTGAAGCTTTCTTT.

Here the CDR3 reads CASSLGPGTKQFF. In nucleotides, the CDR3 is TGCGCCAGCAGCTTGGGACCCGGGACCAAGCAGTTCTTC. V is TRBV5-1 and J is TRBJ2-1; D may correspond to TRBD1 or TRBD2 (5 bases each). V lost 0 bases and J lost 11, with 12 bases in between. The germline CDR1 and CDR2 sequences are SGHRS and YFSETQ. CDR3 length equals 13 residues. Supplemented by reference TRBV5-1 and TRBJ2-1, the full variable domain reads KAGVTQTPRYLIKTRGQQVTLSCSPISGHRSVSWYQQTPGQGLQFLFEYFSETQRNKGNFPGRFSGRQFSNSRSEMNVSTLELGDSALYLCASSLGPGTKQFFGPGTRLTVL.